Below, one T cell receptor (beta chain) is given with its context. The record originates from a study of blood T cell repertoires in COVID-19. The CDR3 is made up of 17 amino acids. The V gene's germline CDR1 is SGHAT and CDR2 FQNNGV. V was clipped by 2 bases and J by 0 bases, with 14 bases between them. Original processing methods: Counts of nucleated cells, estimated from reference gene primer amplification, were obtained. Generated by immunoSEQ multiplex PCR, the TCRdb table keeps only in-frame clones and is missing some. D and trimming were read from the DNA, whereas the V and J calls and clone size are those reported in that table. Of about 220,000 clones in the sample, approximately 86% were seen once.

Specimen: peripheral blood. V is TRBV11-2 and J is TRBJ1-3; no reliable D call. This TCR derives from a woman aged 45-59 years with COVID-19, enrolled during active disease. CDR3 in amino acids: CASSLTSPVSSGNTIYF. The CDR3 DNA follows: TGTGCCAGCAGCTTAACCTCTCCGGTTAGCTCTGGAAACACCATATATTTT.